The clone carrying this T cell receptor beta chain has only one observation. Antigen specificity is unknown. 13 Jbeta primers and 60 Vbeta primers were used for the PCR. Assay used: immunoSEQ multiplex PCR; TCRdb lists only in-frame clones, some missing. The table shows roughly 170,000 clones, with roughly 84% occurring only once. This specimen comes from a study of cytomegalovirus exposure and HLA in healthy donors. Study-level findings and limits: In a later analysis, at a false discovery rate of 0.05, 15,000 to 20,000 TCR beta sequences were associated with HLA alleles. Most of the TCR beta V segments (in an earlier analysis) were productive either about 90% or about 30% of the time. Cytomegalovirus association was listed for 164 TCR beta chains.

CDR1 and CDR2 (germline): SNHLY, FYNNEI. Trimming took off 6 bases at V and 4 bases at J, with 25 bases between the two ends. The CDR3 loop spans 18 amino acids. The TCR sequence derives from a male donor in good health and CMV-seronegative. The rearrangement links TRBV2 to TRBJ2-1; possibly TRBD2 for D (6 bases). Source material: PBMCs. The CDR3 loop is CASSEPRTGISGYNEQFF. For the CDR3, the DNA is TGTGCCAGCAGCGAACCTCGGACGGGTATTAGCGGATACAATGAGCAGTTCTTC.